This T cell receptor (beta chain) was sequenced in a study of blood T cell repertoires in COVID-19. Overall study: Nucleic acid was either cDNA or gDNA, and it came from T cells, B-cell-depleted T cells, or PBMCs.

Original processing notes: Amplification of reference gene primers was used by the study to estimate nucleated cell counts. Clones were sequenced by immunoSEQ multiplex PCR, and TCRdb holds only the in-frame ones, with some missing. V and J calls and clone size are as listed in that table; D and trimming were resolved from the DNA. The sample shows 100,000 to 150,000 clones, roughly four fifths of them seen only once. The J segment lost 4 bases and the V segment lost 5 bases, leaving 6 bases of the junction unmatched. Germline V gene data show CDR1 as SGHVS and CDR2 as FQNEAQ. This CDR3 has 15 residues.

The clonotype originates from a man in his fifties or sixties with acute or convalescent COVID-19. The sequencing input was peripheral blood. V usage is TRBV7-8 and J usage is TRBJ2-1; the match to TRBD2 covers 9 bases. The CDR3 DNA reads TGTGCCAGCAGCGAGCGGGGGGACTTTTACAATGAGCAGTTCTTC. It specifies CASSERGDFYNEQFF. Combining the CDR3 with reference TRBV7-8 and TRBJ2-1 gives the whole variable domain GAGVSQSPRYKVAKRGQDVALRCDPISGHVSLFWYQQALGQGPEFLTYFQNEAQLDKSGLPSDRFFAERPEGSVSTLKIQRTQQEDSAVYLCASSERGDFYNEQFFGPGTRLTVL.